This TCR beta chain derives from a study of CD8+ T cells in alopecia areata. Overall study results and limits: Administration of tofacitinib significantly diminished scalp clonality and expanded CD8+ clones within the top 100.

Treatment of the sample: oral pan-JAK inhibitor, 5-10 mg twice daily. The CDR3 contains 15 residues. Trimming removed 1 base at V and 3 bases at J, with 13 bases between. Germline CDR1 reads SGHTA; CDR2 reads FQGNSA. This clone occurred a few times. Its specificity is unknown. Sequencing templates came from extracted RNA that was reverse transcribed into cDNA. The method was immunoSEQ multiplex PCR; TCRdb's version includes in-frame clones alone and lacks a portion of them. The table has approximately 210,000 clones, about 40% seen once. The chain has TRBV7-2 and TRBJ2-7; D call uncertain. The sample consisted of CD4+ T cells sorted from blood, taken between weeks 36 and 40, from a patient treated with tofacitinib. The sequence was collected from a human donor with alopecia areata. The CDR3, as DNA: TGTGCCAGCAGCTTAGGGTGGGAAGTCGGCTACGAGCAGTACTTC. It is translated as CASSLGWEVGYEQYF.